Presented here are 14 T cell receptor beta chains from one specimen sequenced in a study of T cell responses to AZD1222 COVID-19 vaccine. Libraries were prepared by immunoSEQ multiplex PCR; TCRdb keeps only in-frame clonotypes and omits some of them. The sample yields more than 95,000 clones, roughly 93% seen once. The sample consisted of peripheral blood, taken on day 0 of AZD1222 vaccination. Source of these receptors: an adult in good health.

This chain links TRBV6-5 with TRBJ2-3, with D perhaps TRBD1 (6 bases). Per germline, CDR1 MNHEY and CDR2 SVGAGI. V gave up 0 bases and J gave up 5 bases, with 9 bases separating them. CDR3 length equals 14 residues. The CDR3 loop is CASSYSVQGDTQYF. CDR3 nucleotide sequence: TGTGCCAGCAGTTACTCCGTACAGGGAGATACGCAGTATTTT.

V and J are TRBV28 and TRBJ2-7; TRBD1 matches 8 bases. V lost 4 bases and J lost 3; bases outside the gene matches: 11. Germline V gives CDR1 MDHEN, CDR2 SYDVKM. The CDR3 is 16 amino acids. The CDR3: CASSSPRDRHNYEQYF. The CDR3 nucleotides are TGTGCCAGCAGTTCCCCCCGGGACAGGCACAACTACGAGCAGTACTTC.

This clone occurred once. V usage is TRBV5-4 and J usage is TRBJ2-3; 8 nucleotides match TRBD1. V shed 3 bases, J shed 2 bases, and the junction held 2 bases outside the gene matches. CDR3 length: 14 residues. Germline V CDR1 and CDR2: SGHNT, YYREEE (reference sequence). This CDR3 reads CASSSQGATDTQYF. As DNA, the CDR3 is TGTGCCAGCAGCTCCCAGGGGGCCACAGATACGCAGTATTTT.

The rearrangement uses TRBV28 and TRBJ1-2, with D perhaps TRBD1 (6 bases). The V end was cut by 3 bases, the J end by 4 bases, with 18 bases between. CDR3 length: 16 residues. Germline CDR1 is MDHEN and CDR2 is SYDVKM. The CDR3 loop is CASSLGVHRATYGYTF. The CDR3 DNA reads as TGTGCCAGCAGTTTGGGTGTACACAGGGCGACCTATGGCTACACCTTC.

The gene calls are TRBV6-5 and TRBJ1-2; D is unresolved. The length of the CDR3 is 14 residues. The germline V gene has CDR1 MNHEY and CDR2 SVGAGI. Trimming left V 2 bases short and J 8 bases short, with 15 bases between. CDR3 bases: TGTGCCAGCAGTTACGGAGCCCTCCTGGGGGGCTACACCTTC. Translating it yields CASSYGALLGGYTF.

DNA for the CDR3: TGTGCCAGCAGCCCCCGGGACACTCAGTCCAGTTACTTC. This sequence encodes CASSPRDTQSSYF. This chain connects TRBV11-2 to TRBJ2-7, with TRBD1 as a possible D gene (6 bases). Germline CDR1 is SGHAT and CDR2 is FQNNGV. CDR3 length equals 13 residues. Trimming cost V 5 bases and J 13 bases, with 21 bases left between them.

The CDR3 sequence: CASSYGTVSSGNTIYF. The DNA for the CDR3 is TGTGCCAGCAGTTACGGGACCGTAAGCTCTGGAAACACCATATATTTT. The chain combines TRBV6-5 with TRBJ1-3, with D possibly matching TRBD1 (5 bases). Germline CDR1 and CDR2: MNHEY and SVGAGI. This CDR3 region has 16 residues. Trimming removed 2 bases from V and 0 bases from J, with 11 bases in between.

The genes are TRBV15 and TRBJ1-1; D unresolved. Germline V gene lookup returns CDR1 LNHNV and CDR2 YYDKDF (reference sequence). The CDR3 has 13 amino acids. Trimming took 5 bases from V and 0 from J, leaving 7 bases between them. CDR3 region: CATSLGMNTEAFF. The CDR3 nucleotides read TGTGCCACCAGCCTAGGTATGAACACTGAAGCTTTCTTT.

The rearrangement joins TRBV7-8 to TRBJ2-2; the match to TRBD1 covers 8 bases. The CDR3 is made up of 20 amino acids. V dropped 1 base and J dropped 7; count of bases not matched to a gene: 20. The germline V gene has CDR1 SGHVS and CDR2 FQNEAQ. This CDR3 reads CASSLVLWRAGGPNYGELFF. The CDR3 coding sequence is TGTGCCAGCAGCTTAGTACTCTGGAGGGCAGGGGGCCCCAATTACGGGGAGCTGTTTTTT.

This clone appeared once. The chain carries TRBV7-2 and TRBJ2-3; D may match TRBD1 or TRBD2 (5 bases each). V lost 5 bases and J 1 base, leaving 13 bases between the germline ends. Germline values: CDR1 SGHTA, CDR2 FQGNSA. This CDR3 contains 15 residues. Here the CDR3 DNA reads TGTGCCAGCAGCCGGCCTCGAGGGGGCACAGATACGCAGTATTTT. Amino acid sequence: CASSRPRGGTDTQYF. Based on the CDR3 plus reference TRBV7-2 and TRBJ2-3, the full variable domain is GAGVSQSPSNKVTEKGKDVELRCDPISGHTALYWYRQSLGQGLEFLIYFQGNSAPDKSGLPSDRFSAERTGGSVSTLTIQRTQQEDSAVYLCASSRPRGGTDTQYFGPGTRLTVL.

The table lists this clone with a count of one. V usage is TRBV27 and J usage is TRBJ1-2; D possibly corresponds to TRBD1 (5 bases). CDR3 length: 13 amino acids. The V gene's germline CDR1 is MNHEY and CDR2 SMNVEV (reference sequence). V was trimmed by 0 bases and J by 3 bases, leaving 5 bases between them. CDR3 loop: CASSLSTDYGYTF. The CDR3 nucleotides read TGTGCCAGCAGTTTATCGACAGACTATGGCTACACCTTC.

The J gene is TRBJ1-1, the V gene TRBV24-1; 10 bases align to TRBD1. Germline trimming cut 2 bases from V and 13 bases from J; bases unmatched to any gene: 18. From germline, CDR1 is KGHDR and CDR2 SFDVKD. CDR3 size: 17 residues. This CDR3 is CATSDSMPTGTGETFFF. The CDR3 coding sequence is TGTGCCACCAGTGATTCCATGCCCACCGGGACAGGGGAAACTTTTTTCTTT.

The CDR3 sequence: CASSLGRGNQPQHF. The CDR3 DNA is TGTGCCAGCAGTTTAGGCCGGGGAAATCAGCCCCAGCATTTT. The chain joins TRBV27 to TRBJ1-5; D is ambiguous. The CDR3 has 14 residues. V gave up 2 bases and J gave up 4 bases, with 9 bases separating them. In germline, CDR1 is MNHEY, CDR2 SMNVEV (reference sequence).

The CDR3 nucleotides read TGTGCCAGCAGCTTATCTATGACAGGGGACCACAATGAGCAGTTCTTC. Its translation: CASSLSMTGDHNEQFF. V usage is TRBV7-3 and J usage is TRBJ2-1; 8 nucleotides agree with TRBD1. CDR3 length: 16 residues. Trimming cost V 2 bases and J 5 bases; bases outside gene matches: 8. Germline V gene sequence: CDR1 SGHTA, CDR2 FQGTGA.